Shown below are 14 T cell receptor beta chains from a single sample sequenced in a study of blood T cell repertoires in COVID-19. Sequencing used immunoSEQ multiplex PCR; TCRdb keeps in-frame clones, though not all of them. The table has under 250,000 clones, 75% to 90% seen once. Sequencing input: peripheral blood. Receptors originate from a man younger than 45 with COVID-19, enrolled during active disease.

The V and J genes are TRBV29-1 and TRBJ1-2; 7 bases are a match to TRBD1. Germline V CDR1 and CDR2: SQVTM, ANQGSEA. Trimming removed 5 bases from V and 2 bases from J; junction bases left unmatched: 5. CDR3 length: 13 amino acids. The CDR3 here is CSVQGGPNYGYTF. The CDR3 nucleotides read TGCAGCGTTCAGGGGGGACCGAACTATGGCTACACCTTC.

The V and J genes are TRBV19 and TRBJ2-7; a possible D gene is TRBD1 (7 bases). Trimming removed 3 bases at V and 0 bases at J, with 21 bases between. Germline V gives CDR1 LNHDA, CDR2 SQIVND (reference sequence). This CDR3 has 18 residues. The CDR3 DNA is TGTGCCAGTAGTATTGAAGCCCGCAGGGGGGTCTTCTCCTACGAGCAGTACTTC. This codes for CASSIEARRGVFSYEQYF.

The rearrangement joins TRBV6-5 to TRBJ2-1; 7 bases fit TRBD1. This CDR3 is built from 15 residues. Per the germline V gene, CDR1 is MNHEY and CDR2 is SVGAGI. The J segment lost 8 bases and the V segment lost 2 bases, leaving 9 bases of the junction unmatched. CDR3 amino acids: CASSYNRQGEDEQFF. The CDR3 DNA follows: TGTGCCAGCAGTTACAACCGACAGGGTGAGGATGAGCAGTTCTTC.

Only one count was recorded for this clone. The chain has TRBV5-1 and TRBJ2-7; 10 bases are a match to TRBD2. Germline V CDR1 and CDR2: SGHRS, YFSETQ. V shed 1 base and J 6 bases; nucleotides not matched to a gene: 10. The CDR3 length is 16 residues. CDR3 in DNA: TGCGCCAGCAGCTTGTTACCTACTAGCGGGACGTCCGAGCAGTACTTC. It specifies CASSLLPTSGTSEQYF.

The CDR3 loop is CATSGEGDYGYTF. CDR3 coding DNA: TGTGCCACCAGTGGCGAGGGCGACTATGGCTACACCTTC. The gene calls are TRBV24-1 and TRBJ1-2, with D uncertain. Germline loops: CDR1 KGHDR, CDR2 SFDVKD. Trimming took 5 bases from V and 3 from J, leaving 9 bases between them. The CDR3 is 13 residues long.

This clone was seen a single time. V usage is TRBV5-1 and J usage is TRBJ1-1; 12 bases align to TRBD1. The CDR3 extends over 16 amino acids. Germline V gives CDR1 SGHRS, CDR2 YFSETQ. The J segment lost 1 base and the V segment lost 4 bases, leaving 5 bases of the junction unmatched. In DNA form, the CDR3 reads TGCGCCAGCAGCCAGGGACAGGGGGCGCGGAACACTGAAGCTTTCTTT. Translation: CASSQGQGARNTEAFF.

The gene calls are TRBV2 and TRBJ2-7; 14 bases line up with TRBD2. V trimming: 10 bases; J trimming: 2 bases; junction bases outside the gene matches: 13. The CDR3 consists of 17 residues. CDR1 is SNHLY and CDR2 is FYNNEI in the germline V gene. This CDR3 reads CATTPGLAGALPYEQYF. The DNA of the CDR3 is TGTGCCACGACCCCGGGACTAGCGGGAGCCCTACCCTACGAGCAGTACTTC.

The V gene is TRBV3-1 (or the pseudogene TRBV3-2), the J gene TRBJ2-7, with D unclear. This CDR3 region has 13 residues. The germline gives CDR1 LGHDT, CDR2 YNNKEL (reference sequence). V was pared by 3 bases and J by 1 base, with 7 bases between. The DNA of the CDR3 is TGTGCCAGCAGCCAGACCAGGTCCTACGAGCAGTACTTC. Protein product: CASSQTRSYEQYF.

V and J are TRBV5-1 and TRBJ1-1, with D perhaps matching TRBD1 (5 bases). The ends were cut back, 5 bases at V and 6 bases at J, with 17 bases in the middle. The CDR3 totals 14 residues. Germline loops: CDR1 SGHRS, CDR2 YFSETQ. For the CDR3, the DNA is TGCGCCAGCAGAATTGACTCCTCGGGGGCTGAAGCTTTCTTT. Protein sequence: CASRIDSSGAEAFF.

This chain's CDR3 is CASSDFSDRGTYNEQFF. The CDR3 DNA sequence: TGTGCCAGCAGTGATTTTTCGGACAGGGGTACCTACAATGAGCAGTTCTTC. The J gene is TRBJ2-1, the V gene TRBV2; TRBD1 agrees at 9 bases. From germline, CDR1 is SNHLY and CDR2 FYNNEI. CDR3 length: 17 amino acids. V was clipped by 3 bases and J by 2 bases; unmatched bases: 8. The full variable domain, with the rest looked up from reference TRBV2 and TRBJ2-1, is EPEVTQTPSHQVTQMGQEVILRCVPISNHLYFYWYRQILGQKVEFLVSFYNNEISEKSEIFDDQFSVERPDGSNFTLKIRSTKLEDSAMYFCASSDFSDRGTYNEQFFGPGTRLTVL.

Comment on this clone: As the CDR3 is not closed by the conserved phenylalanine or tryptophan, this likely results from a read error. The limits of the CDR3 on the DNA are not certain, so only TCRdb's listed CDR3 is given. The V call is TRBV2, the J call TRBJ1-1; the table's D call TRBD1 went unverified against the DNA. Germline values: CDR1 SNHLY, CDR2 FYNNEI. The CDR3 is 12 amino acids long, termini counted. Here the CDR3 reads CASSPLPSTERL.

The chain uses TRBV7-2 and TRBJ1-2; D not certain. Germline CDR1 is SGHTA and CDR2 is FQGNSA. V was clipped by 1 base and J by 2 bases, with 14 bases between them. The CDR3 covers 16 residues. CDR3: CASSLGGLPINYGYTF. The DNA of the CDR3 is TGTGCCAGCAGCTTAGGAGGTTTACCGATCAACTATGGCTACACCTTC.

V usage is TRBV4-2 and J usage is TRBJ1-1; the D gene is possibly TRBD1 (6 bases). CDR1 is LGHNA, CDR2 YNFKEQ, per germline. The CDR3 totals 15 residues. V gave up 0 bases and J gave up 3 bases, with 11 bases separating them. The CDR3 region has the DNA TGTGCCAGCAGCCAAGACAGGGGATCGTACACTGAAGCTTTCTTT. Its translation is CASSQDRGSYTEAFF.

The CDR3 DNA is TGTGCCAGCAGAACCCTGGGGGCGAAGGCTTTCTTT. Its translation: CASRTLGAKAFF. This chain joins TRBV6-5 and TRBJ1-1; the D gene is possibly TRBD1 (6 bases). Germline V gene lookup returns CDR1 MNHEY and CDR2 SVGAGI. The V gene lost 6 bases and the J gene lost 11 bases, with 16 bases spanning the gap. The CDR3 loop spans 12 amino acids.